These 9 T cell receptor beta chains originate from one sample sequenced in a study of identical twins. MiXCR was run by TCRdb on the 5' RACE reads, yielding one entry per CDR3 protein. Found here are 270,000 or so distinct CDR3 sequences, around 8.8% of them singletons; the top ten hold approximately 3%. The same sample was also used in a study of yellow fever vaccine responses in identical twins.

Sequenced material: CD8+ T cells sorted from blood. Receptors were obtained from a woman younger than 30 in good health.

This clonotype was counted at least ten times. The rearrangement links TRBV7-3 to TRBJ2-1; perhaps TRBD2 as D (8 bases). This CDR3 contains 15 residues. V dropped 3 bases and J dropped 8 bases, with 17 bases sitting between them. Germline loops: CDR1 SGHTA, CDR2 FQGTGA. The CDR3 DNA sequence: TGTGCCAGCAGCTTGAGCGGGACAGCGGGGGATGAGCAGTTCTTC. Translated: CASSLSGTAGDEQFF.

This clonotype was found many times. V usage is TRBV20-1 and J usage is TRBJ2-7; D perhaps matches TRBD2 (6 bases). The ends were cut back, 3 bases at V and 3 bases at J, with 18 bases in the middle. This CDR3 is 15 amino acids long. Germline values: CDR1 DFQATT, CDR2 SNEGSKA (reference sequence). The CDR3 region has the DNA TGCAGTGCTAGGGCCTTAAGTAGCGGCTACTACGAGCAGTACTTC. Translating it yields CSARALSSGYYEQYF.

This chain links TRBV28 with TRBJ2-1, with TRBD1 matching 7 bases. The CDR3 is 15 amino acids. The V segment lost 6 bases and the J segment 4 bases; nucleotides outside the gene matches: 9. From germline, CDR1 is MDHEN and CDR2 SYDVKM. Here the CDR3 reads CASSRGTAKYNEQFF. CDR3 bases: TGTGCCAGCAGCCGTGGGACAGCGAAATACAATGAGCAGTTCTTC.

This clonotype was picked up a small number of times. The V and J genes are TRBV27 and TRBJ2-2; D is unresolved. Germline V lookup: CDR1 MNHEY, CDR2 SMNVEV (reference sequence). The CDR3 contains 16 residues. V lost 5 bases, J lost 5 bases, and 18 bases lay in between. CDR3 nucleotides: TGTGCCAGCAGTGGCCACCCTGGAGACTCGACCGGGGAGCTGTTTTTT. Translating gives CASSGHPGDSTGELFF.

This clonotype was recorded at least ten times. V usage is TRBV5-6 and J usage is TRBJ2-7, with 8 nucleotides matching TRBD1. V shed 4 bases and J 2 bases; nucleotides not matched to a gene: 8. Germline V gene data show CDR1 as SGHDT and CDR2 as YYEEEE. The CDR3 is 15 amino acids. For the CDR3, the DNA is TGTGCCAGCAGCCCGACGGGACAGGTCCCCTACGAGCAGTACTTC. Protein product: CASSPTGQVPYEQYF.

The J gene is TRBJ2-2, the V gene TRBV11-2; unclear D gene. Germline CDR1 is SGHAT and CDR2 is FQNNGV. Between the trimmed V and J ends, which lost 5 bases and 7 bases, there was a span of 11 bases. The CDR3 length is 13 residues. The chain's CDR3 is CASSADPGGELFF. CDR3 bases: TGTGCCAGCAGCGCGGACCCGGGCGGGGAGCTGTTTTTT.

This clonotype appeared many times. CDR3 amino acids: CASSSPGAYNEQFF. The DNA for the CDR3 is TGTGCCAGCAGTTCCCCAGGGGCGTACAATGAGCAGTTCTTC. This rearrangement joins TRBV6-5 to TRBJ2-1; TRBD1 is a possible D gene (6 bases). Germline CDR1 reads MNHEY; CDR2 reads SVGAGI. Trimming removed 4 bases from V and 4 bases from J, with 11 bases in between. The CDR3 contains 14 residues.

This clonotype showed up many times. The V gene is TRBV28, the J gene TRBJ2-2; 7 bases fit TRBD1. J was trimmed by 6 bases and V by 6 bases; bases with no gene match: 10. The CDR3 has 15 amino acids. CDR1 MDHEN and CDR2 SYDVKM come from the germline V gene. The CDR3 loop is CASSQDRVYAGELFF. The CDR3 nucleotides are TGTGCCAGCAGCCAAGACAGGGTATATGCCGGGGAGCTGTTTTTT.

About this clonotype itself: This sequence may be a read error, since a much larger clone differs from it by one base. The chain joins TRBV20-1 to TRBJ2-1; possible D gene TRBD2, 7 bases. Germline assignment: CDR1 DFQATT and CDR2 SNEGSKA (reference sequence). The CDR3 loop spans 16 amino acids. The CDR3 region has the DNA TGCTGTGCTAGACACCCGGGGGAGGGGGACCACAATGAGCAGTTCTTC. Translated, it gives CCARHPGEGDHNEQFF.